The sequence of this T cell receptor beta chain was determined in a study of sequential checkpoint blockade in melanoma. Study-level background: Arm A got nivolumab then ipilimumab; arm B the reverse, 1:1.

This clone was observed a single time. Some clones are missing from TCRdb's copy, which holds only in-frame ones; the method was immunoSEQ multiplex PCR. This sample has around 4,000 clones, with less than 30% found just once. The CDR3 totals 13 residues. Looked up from germline, CDR1 is KGHSH and CDR2 is LQKENI. The ends lost 3 bases at V and 5 bases at J; junction bases unmatched: 1. Treatment given: randomized to nivolumab then ipilimumab (arm A) or the reverse (arm B). Source: tumor tissue (inferred from file names), taken from a patient given nivolumab and ipilimumab in sequence. The sequence was collected from a human donor with melanoma. The J gene is TRBJ1-2, the V gene TRBV18, with 9 bases matching TRBD1. The CDR3 here is CASSPGQGYGYTF. CDR3 nucleotides: TGTGCCAGCTCACCGGGACAGGGATATGGCTACACCTTC.